One and the same sample provided the 21 T cell receptor beta chains below, sequenced in a study of blood T cell repertoires in COVID-19. Sequenced by immunoSEQ multiplex PCR; TCRdb stores in-frame clones only, minus some. The sample has approximately 130,000 clones; roughly 69% are singletons. Input material: peripheral blood. The receptor set was obtained from an older woman with acute or convalescent COVID-19.

V and J are TRBV11-2 and TRBJ1-2; D may be TRBD1 (6 bases). The CDR3 is 14 amino acids. Deletions cut 5 bases from V and 4 bases from J, with 14 bases between. The germline V gene encodes CDR1 SGHAT and CDR2 FQNNGV. The CDR3 is CASSPAGGRYGYTF. The DNA of the CDR3 is TGTGCCAGCAGCCCCGCGGGGGGCCGCTATGGCTACACCTTC.

The chain couples TRBV7-9 to TRBJ2-5; a possible D gene is TRBD2 (6 bases). CDR3 length: 17 residues. Germline CDR1 and CDR2: SEHNR and FQNEAQ (reference sequence). V gave up 1 base and J gave up 1 base, with 16 bases separating them. The CDR3 sequence: CASSLVGRPAVQETQYF. The CDR3 DNA is TGTGCCAGCAGCTTAGTTGGGAGGCCCGCCGTCCAAGAGACCCAGTACTTC.

The V call is TRBV19, the J call TRBJ2-3; TRBD2 matches 8 bases. The CDR3 consists of 16 residues. The ends lost 4 bases at V and 2 bases at J; junction bases unmatched: 8. Germline V CDR1 and CDR2: LNHDA, SQIVND (reference sequence). CDR3: CASSRRLARNTDTQYF. CDR3 sequence (DNA): TGTGCCAGTAGTAGGAGACTAGCGCGGAACACAGATACGCAGTATTTT.

The chain carries TRBV5-6 and TRBJ2-1; D is undetermined. The V gene lost 0 bases and the J gene lost 4 bases, with 20 bases spanning the gap. This CDR3 has 18 residues. Germline lookup yields CDR1 SGHDT and CDR2 YYEEEE. CDR3 residues: CASSLALLSKRLYNEQFF. As DNA, the CDR3 is TGTGCCAGCAGCTTGGCCCTCCTTAGCAAGAGACTGTACAATGAGCAGTTCTTC.

The chain recombines TRBV2 with TRBJ1-1; 9 bases match TRBD1. The germline V gene has CDR1 SNHLY and CDR2 FYNNEI. V gave up 3 bases and J gave up 1 base; unmatched junction bases: 3. The CDR3 sequence is 15 residues long. CDR3 amino acids: CASSDTGGGNTEAFF. CDR3 coding DNA: TGTGCCAGCAGTGACACAGGGGGCGGGAACACTGAAGCTTTCTTT.

This clone has just a few counts. The J gene is TRBJ2-3, the V gene TRBV28; D is perhaps TRBD1 (6 bases). The CDR3 has 14 amino acids. Trimming shortened V by 8 bases and J by 2 bases, and 14 bases separated the two germline ends. Germline CDR1 is MDHEN and CDR2 is SYDVKM. The CDR3, as DNA: TGTGCCAGCGCCCTACAGGGAAACACAGATACGCAGTATTTT. Protein sequence: CASALQGNTDTQYF.

V gene TRBV6-1 combines with J gene TRBJ2-1; the match to TRBD1 covers 7 bases. CDR3 length: 16 amino acids. The germline V gene has CDR1 MNHNS and CDR2 SASEGT. Trimming at V came to 4 bases and at J to 1 base, leaving 7 bases not matched to a gene. DNA for the CDR3: TGTGCCAGCAGTGCCTACGACAGGGCTTCCTACAATGAGCAGTTCTTC. This codes for CASSAYDRASYNEQFF.

V is TRBV4-1 and J is TRBJ1-1, with D tentatively TRBD1 (5 bases). V gave up 1 base and J gave up 1 base, with 13 bases separating them. The CDR3 length is 16 residues. Germline values: CDR1 MGHRA, CDR2 YSYEKL. The CDR3 reads CASSQGSDTTNTEAFF. CDR3 in DNA: TGCGCCAGCAGCCAAGGATCGGACACGACGAACACTGAAGCTTTCTTT.

The gene calls are TRBV5-6 and TRBJ2-1; TRBD2 agrees at 9 bases. This CDR3 region has 16 residues. V lost 1 base to trimming and J lost 12 bases; unmatched junction nucleotides: 14. Germline-derived CDR1 and CDR2 are SGHDT and YYEEEE. The CDR3 here is CASSLSAGGSRGGQFF. The CDR3 region has the DNA TGTGCCAGCAGCTTGAGCGCGGGAGGGTCCCGGGGGGGGCAGTTCTTC.

CDR3 bases: TGTGCCAGCTCGCGCACCGGGACTACTCTCACAGATACGCAGTATTTT. Its translation: CASSRTGTTLTDTQYF. The V call is TRBV18, the J call TRBJ2-3; 7 nucleotides match TRBD2. Looked up from germline, CDR1 is KGHSH and CDR2 is LQKENI. Losses at the gene ends were 6 bases for V and 2 bases for J; bases not matched to a gene: 11. CDR3 length: 16 residues.

The gene calls are TRBV3-1 (or the pseudogene TRBV3-2) and TRBJ2-1; 7 nucleotides match TRBD1. Germline CDR1 reads LGHDT; CDR2 reads YNNKEL (reference sequence). CDR3 length: 14 amino acids. V was clipped by 3 bases and J by 5 bases; unmatched bases: 4. The CDR3 reads CASSQTGINNEQFF. Written as DNA, the CDR3 is TGTGCCAGCAGCCAGACAGGGATAAACAATGAGCAGTTCTTC.

The V call is TRBV6-4, the J call TRBJ1-2; 10 bases match TRBD1. CDR1 is MRHNA, CDR2 SNTAGT, per germline. V trimming: 3 bases; J trimming: 5 bases; junction bases outside the gene matches: 0. This CDR3 spans 13 amino acids. The CDR3 nucleotides read TGTGCCAGCAGTGAGGACAGGGGGTATGGCTACACCTTC. It encodes CASSEDRGYGYTF.

This clone was recorded a few times. The J gene is TRBJ1-4, the V gene TRBV2, with TRBD1 as a possible D gene (5 bases). Trimming left V 1 base short and J 8 bases short, with 11 bases between. Germline loops: CDR1 SNHLY, CDR2 FYNNEI. The CDR3 has 14 residues. The CDR3 coding sequence is TGTGCCAGCAGTGAAGGCAGGGCCCGAGAAAAACTGTTTTTT. Protein sequence: CASSEGRAREKLFF.

The gene calls are TRBV2 and TRBJ2-5, with a possible D match to TRBD1 (6 bases). Germline CDR1 and CDR2: SNHLY and FYNNEI. Between the trimmed V and J ends, which lost 8 bases and 4 bases, there was a span of 14 bases. The CDR3 sequence is 13 residues long. The CDR3 is CASHTGMGETQYF. CDR3 DNA: TGTGCCAGCCATACAGGGATGGGAGAGACCCAGTACTTC.

J is TRBJ1-5 and V is TRBV6-5; 10 bases agree with TRBD1. In germline, CDR1 is MNHEY, CDR2 SVGAGI. Trimming removed 2 bases from V and 7 bases from J; junction bases left unmatched: 8. CDR3 length: 16 residues. The CDR3 region has the DNA TGTGCCAGCAGTTACGGCCGGGACAGGGGTAACCAGCCCCAGCATTTT. As protein: CASSYGRDRGNQPQHF.

The sample holds many counts of this clone. The J gene is TRBJ2-5, the V gene TRBV21-1; TRBD2 reflects the table's D call only, with no check against the DNA. TRBV21-1 is deemed a pseudogene. The CDR3 totals 15 residues. The CDR3 protein is CASSTLGTHQETQYF. Here the CDR3 DNA reads TGTGCCAGCAGCACCCTCGGGACTCACCAAGAGACCCAGTACTTC.

The rearrangement uses TRBV5-1 and TRBJ2-1; D gene unclear. This CDR3 region has 13 residues. CDR1 is SGHRS, CDR2 YFSETQ, per germline. Trimming took off 0 bases at V and 5 bases at J, with 6 bases between the two ends. The CDR3 sequence: CASSLGPDNEQFF. CDR3 coding DNA: TGCGCCAGCAGCTTGGGTCCGGACAATGAGCAGTTCTTC. Filled out from reference TRBV5-1 and TRBJ2-1, the complete variable domain reads KAGVTQTPRYLIKTRGQQVTLSCSPISGHRSVSWYQQTPGQGLQFLFEYFSETQRNKGNFPGRFSGRQFSNSRSEMNVSTLELGDSALYLCASSLGPDNEQFFGPGTRLTVL.

V gene TRBV6-6 combines with J gene TRBJ1-6, with TRBD1 as a possible D gene (5 bases). Deletions cut 2 bases from V and 7 bases from J, with 12 bases between. CDR3 length equals 15 residues. Germline V gene sequence: CDR1 MNHNY, CDR2 SVGAGI (reference sequence). In DNA form, the CDR3 reads TGTGCCAGCAGTTACCCGGGACTGGTCAATTCACCCCTCCACTTT. Amino acids: CASSYPGLVNSPLHF.

There are a few counts of this clone. The rearrangement uses TRBV27 and TRBJ1-4; 7 positions match TRBD1. The CDR3 is 15 amino acids. Per germline, CDR1 MNHEY and CDR2 SMNVEV (reference sequence). The V and J ends lost 5 bases and 4 bases, in that order; junction bases with no gene match: 7. CDR3 in DNA: TGTGCCAGCAGTCCCCGACAGGGTTTTAATGAAAAACTGTTTTTT. Residues: CASSPRQGFNEKLFF.

The V gene is TRBV6-5, the J gene TRBJ1-4, with TRBD1 as a possible D gene (5 bases). The V and J ends lost 7 bases and 5 bases respectively, with 14 bases between them. Germline CDR1 and CDR2: MNHEY and SVGAGI. The CDR3 consists of 14 residues. Written as DNA, the CDR3 is TGTGCCAGCAAGCCCAGGGCCTTAAATGAAAAACTGTTTTTT. It specifies CASKPRALNEKLFF.

J is TRBJ1-2 and V is TRBV28, with D tentatively TRBD1 (5 bases). This CDR3 spans 15 amino acids. The V end lost 2 bases, the J end lost 8 bases, and 18 bases lay between the germline ends. Germline CDR1 MDHEN, CDR2 SYDVKM. The CDR3 bases are TGTGCCAGCAGTTTAAATCCGCGGGGCGTGGGGGGCTACACCTTC. Amino acid sequence: CASSLNPRGVGGYTF.